This TCR beta chain comes out of a study of blood T cell repertoires in COVID-19. Study-level information: Acute-phase and convalescent COVID-19 samples originated in the United States, Italy and Spain.

V was pared by 2 bases and J by 9 bases, with 19 bases between. Germline CDR1 and CDR2: LGHNT and FRNRAP. The CDR3 consists of 15 residues. Per the study methods: Estimated nucleated cell counts came from reference gene primer amplification. Method: immunoSEQ multiplex PCR; TCRdb's copy keeps in-frame clones and lacks some. The DNA gave D and trimming, while V, J and clone size come from that table. The sample contains 150,000 to 200,000 clones, 70% to 90% of which appear only once. This rearrangement joins TRBV12-5 to TRBJ2-5; a possible D gene is TRBD2 (6 bases). The sequence was obtained from a man aged 55-75 years with active or convalescent COVID-19. Input material: peripheral blood. Here the CDR3 reads CASGLFRGTPDPQYF. As DNA, the CDR3 is TGTGCTAGTGGTTTGTTCCGGGGGACTCCTGATCCCCAGTACTTC.